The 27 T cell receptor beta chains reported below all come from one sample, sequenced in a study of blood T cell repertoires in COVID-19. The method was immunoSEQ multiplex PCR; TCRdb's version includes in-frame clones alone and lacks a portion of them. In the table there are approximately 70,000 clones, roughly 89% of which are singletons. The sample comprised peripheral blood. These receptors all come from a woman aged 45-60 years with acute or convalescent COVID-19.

CDR3 amino acids: CASSYGQAGAYEQYF. DNA of the CDR3: TGTGCCAGCAGTTACGGACAGGCAGGGGCCTACGAGCAGTACTTC. This chain links TRBV6-2 or TRBV6-3 with TRBJ2-7, with TRBD1 matching over 7 bases. Germline lookup yields CDR1 MNHEY and CDR2 SVGEGT. The CDR3 is 15 amino acids. V shed 2 bases and J 2 bases; nucleotides not matched to a gene: 6.

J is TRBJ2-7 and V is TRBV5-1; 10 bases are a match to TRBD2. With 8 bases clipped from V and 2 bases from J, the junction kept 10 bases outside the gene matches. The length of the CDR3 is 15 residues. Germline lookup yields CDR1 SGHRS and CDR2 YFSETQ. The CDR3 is CASASRTSGTYEQYF. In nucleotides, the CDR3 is TGCGCCAGTGCCTCCAGGACTAGCGGAACCTACGAGCAGTACTTC. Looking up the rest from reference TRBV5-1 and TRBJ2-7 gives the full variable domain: KAGVTQTPRYLIKTRGQQVTLSCSPISGHRSVSWYQQTPGQGLQFLFEYFSETQRNKGNFPGRFSGRQFSNSRSEMNVSTLELGDSALYLCASASRTSGTYEQYFGPGTRLTVT.

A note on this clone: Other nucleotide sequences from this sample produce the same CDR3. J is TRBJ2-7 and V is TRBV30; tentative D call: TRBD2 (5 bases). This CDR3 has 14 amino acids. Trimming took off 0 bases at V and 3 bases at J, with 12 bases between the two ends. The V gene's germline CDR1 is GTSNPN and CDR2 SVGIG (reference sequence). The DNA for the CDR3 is TGTGCCTGGAGTGTAGGGAGAGGGCACTACGAGCAGTACTTC. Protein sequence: CAWSVGRGHYEQYF.

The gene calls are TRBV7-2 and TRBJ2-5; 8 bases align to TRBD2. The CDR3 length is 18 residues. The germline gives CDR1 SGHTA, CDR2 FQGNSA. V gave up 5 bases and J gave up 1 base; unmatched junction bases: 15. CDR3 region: CASSPRRGWREVQETQYF. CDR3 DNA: TGTGCCAGCAGCCCGAGACGAGGGTGGCGGGAGGTCCAAGAGACCCAGTACTTC.

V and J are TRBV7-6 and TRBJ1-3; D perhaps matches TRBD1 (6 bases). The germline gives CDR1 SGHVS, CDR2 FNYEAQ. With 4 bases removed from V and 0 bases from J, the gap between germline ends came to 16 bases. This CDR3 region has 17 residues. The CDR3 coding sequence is TGTGCCAGCAGCTCCGACAGGACCCTAGCCTCTGGAAACACCATATATTTT. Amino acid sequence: CASSSDRTLASGNTIYF. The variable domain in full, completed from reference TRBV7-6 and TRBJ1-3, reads GAGVSQSPRYKVTKRGQDVALRCDPISGHVSLYWYRQALGQGPEFLTYFNYEAQQDKSGLPNDRFSAERPEGSISTLTIQRTEQRDSAMYRCASSSDRTLASGNTIYFGEGSWLTVV.

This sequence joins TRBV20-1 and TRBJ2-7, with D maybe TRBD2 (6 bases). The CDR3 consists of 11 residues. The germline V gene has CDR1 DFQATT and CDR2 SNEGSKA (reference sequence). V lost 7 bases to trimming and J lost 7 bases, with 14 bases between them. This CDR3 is CSGGQRGEQYF. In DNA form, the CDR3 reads TGCAGTGGCGGCCAACGGGGGGAGCAGTACTTC.

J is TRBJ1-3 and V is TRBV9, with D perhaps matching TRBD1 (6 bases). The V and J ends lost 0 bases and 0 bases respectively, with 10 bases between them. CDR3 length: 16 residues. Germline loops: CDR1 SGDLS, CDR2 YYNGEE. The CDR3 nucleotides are TGTGCCAGCAGCGTAGAGGTCAGGGGCTCTGGAAACACCATATATTTT. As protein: CASSVEVRGSGNTIYF.

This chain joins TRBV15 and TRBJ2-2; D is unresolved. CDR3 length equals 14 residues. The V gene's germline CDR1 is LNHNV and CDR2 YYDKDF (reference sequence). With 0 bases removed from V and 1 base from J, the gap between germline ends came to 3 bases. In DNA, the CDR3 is TGTGCCACCAGCAGAGATCTGAACACCGGGGAGCTGTTTTTT. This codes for CATSRDLNTGELFF.

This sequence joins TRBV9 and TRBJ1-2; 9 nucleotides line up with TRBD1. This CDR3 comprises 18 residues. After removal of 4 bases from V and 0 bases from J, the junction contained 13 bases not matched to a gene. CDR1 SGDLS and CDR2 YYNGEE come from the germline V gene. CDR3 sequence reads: CASSMTQPGQGSNYGYTF. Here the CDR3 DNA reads TGTGCCAGCAGCATGACTCAACCGGGACAGGGATCTAACTATGGCTACACCTTC.

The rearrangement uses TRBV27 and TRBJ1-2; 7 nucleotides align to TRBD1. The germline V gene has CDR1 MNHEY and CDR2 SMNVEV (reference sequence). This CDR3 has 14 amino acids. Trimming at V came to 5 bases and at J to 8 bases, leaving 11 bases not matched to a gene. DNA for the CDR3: TGTGCCAGCAGTCCCGGGACAGTCCCTAAGGGCTACACCTTC. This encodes CASSPGTVPKGYTF.

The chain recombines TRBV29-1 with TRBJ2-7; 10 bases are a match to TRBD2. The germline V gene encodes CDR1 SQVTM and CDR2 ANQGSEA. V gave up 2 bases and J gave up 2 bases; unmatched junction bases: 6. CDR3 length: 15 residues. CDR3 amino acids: CSVEMGLAGAYEQYF. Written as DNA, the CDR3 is TGCAGCGTTGAAATGGGGCTAGCGGGGGCCTACGAGCAGTACTTC.

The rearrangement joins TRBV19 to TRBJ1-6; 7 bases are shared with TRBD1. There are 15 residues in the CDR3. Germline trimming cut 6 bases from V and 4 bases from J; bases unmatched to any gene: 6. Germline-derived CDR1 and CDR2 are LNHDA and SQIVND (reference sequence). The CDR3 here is CASSKDREYNSPLHF. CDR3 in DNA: TGTGCCAGTAGCAAAGACAGGGAGTATAATTCACCCCTCCACTTT.

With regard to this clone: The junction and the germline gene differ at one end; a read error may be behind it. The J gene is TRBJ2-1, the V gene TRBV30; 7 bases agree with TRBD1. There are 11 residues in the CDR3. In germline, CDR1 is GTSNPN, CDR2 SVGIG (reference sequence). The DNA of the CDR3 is TGTGCCTGCGCAACGACAGGGAGCAGAGTCTTC. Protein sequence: CACATTGSRVF.

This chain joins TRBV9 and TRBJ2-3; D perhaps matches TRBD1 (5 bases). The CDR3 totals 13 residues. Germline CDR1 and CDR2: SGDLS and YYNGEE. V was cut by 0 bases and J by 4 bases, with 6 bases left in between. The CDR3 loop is CASSVEGADTQYF. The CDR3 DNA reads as TGTGCCAGCAGCGTAGAAGGGGCAGATACGCAGTATTTT.

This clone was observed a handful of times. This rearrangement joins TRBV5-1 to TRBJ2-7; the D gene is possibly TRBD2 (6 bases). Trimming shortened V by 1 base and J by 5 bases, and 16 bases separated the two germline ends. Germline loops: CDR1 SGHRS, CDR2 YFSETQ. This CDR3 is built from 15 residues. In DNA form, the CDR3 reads TGCGCCAGCAGCTTGCCCAGGGACTCTCGCGACGAGCAGTACTTC. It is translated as CASSLPRDSRDEQYF.

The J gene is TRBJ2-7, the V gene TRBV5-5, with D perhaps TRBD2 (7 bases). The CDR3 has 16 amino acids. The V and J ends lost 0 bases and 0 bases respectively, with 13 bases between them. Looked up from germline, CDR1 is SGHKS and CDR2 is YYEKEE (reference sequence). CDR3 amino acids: CASSLVGGDISYEQYF. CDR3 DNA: TGTGCCAGCAGCTTGGTGGGGGGGGACATCTCCTACGAGCAGTACTTC.

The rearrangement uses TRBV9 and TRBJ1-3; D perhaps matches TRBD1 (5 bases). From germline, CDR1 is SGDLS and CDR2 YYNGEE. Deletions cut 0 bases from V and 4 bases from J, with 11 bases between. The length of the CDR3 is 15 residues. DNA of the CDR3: TGTGCCAGCAGCGTAGTGGGGGGATCGGGAAACACCATATATTTT. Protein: CASSVVGGSGNTIYF.

The CDR3 here is CATSDPASGRTPYNEQFF. The CDR3 bases are TGTGCCACCAGTGATCCGGCCTCAGGCCGAACCCCCTACAATGAGCAGTTCTTC. The chain uses TRBV24-1 and TRBJ2-1; no definite D call. The CDR3 loop spans 18 amino acids. Trimming took 3 bases from V and 2 from J, leaving 19 bases between them. The V gene's germline CDR1 is KGHDR and CDR2 SFDVKD.

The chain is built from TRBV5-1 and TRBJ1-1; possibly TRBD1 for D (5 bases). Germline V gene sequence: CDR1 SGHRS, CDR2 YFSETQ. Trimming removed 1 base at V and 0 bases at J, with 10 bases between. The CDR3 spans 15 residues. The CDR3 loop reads CASSLSAGMNTEAFF. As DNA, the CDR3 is TGCGCCAGCAGCTTGTCGGCAGGGATGAACACTGAAGCTTTCTTT.

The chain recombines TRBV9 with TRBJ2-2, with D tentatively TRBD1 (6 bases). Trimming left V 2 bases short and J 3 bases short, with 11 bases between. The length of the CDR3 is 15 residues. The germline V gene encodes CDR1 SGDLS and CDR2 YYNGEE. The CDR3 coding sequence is TGTGCCAGCAGCGTTAGGGGGTCCTACACCGGGGAGCTGTTTTTT. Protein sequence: CASSVRGSYTGELFF.

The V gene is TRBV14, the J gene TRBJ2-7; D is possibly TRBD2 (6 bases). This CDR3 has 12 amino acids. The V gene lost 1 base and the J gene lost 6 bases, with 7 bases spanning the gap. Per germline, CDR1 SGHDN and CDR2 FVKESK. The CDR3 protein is CASSQAGVEQYF. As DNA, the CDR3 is TGTGCCAGCAGCCAAGCGGGAGTCGAGCAGTACTTC.

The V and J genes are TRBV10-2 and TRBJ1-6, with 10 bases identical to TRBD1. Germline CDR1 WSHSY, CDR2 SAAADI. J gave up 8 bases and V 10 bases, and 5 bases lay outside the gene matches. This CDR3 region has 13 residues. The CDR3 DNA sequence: TGCGCCACCTCGGGACAGGGGTATTCACCCCTCCACTTT. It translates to CATSGQGYSPLHF.

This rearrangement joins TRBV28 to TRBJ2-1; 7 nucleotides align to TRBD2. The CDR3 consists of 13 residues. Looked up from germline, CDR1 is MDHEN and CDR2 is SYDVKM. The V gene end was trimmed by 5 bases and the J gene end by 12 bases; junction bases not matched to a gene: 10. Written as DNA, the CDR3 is TGTGCCAGCAGTCTCCTACCGACTAGCAGGCAGTTCTTC. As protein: CASSLLPTSRQFF.

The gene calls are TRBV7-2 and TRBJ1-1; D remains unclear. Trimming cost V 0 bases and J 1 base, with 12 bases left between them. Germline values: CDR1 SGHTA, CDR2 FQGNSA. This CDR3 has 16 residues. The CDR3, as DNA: TGTGCCAGCAGCTTAGCCACAGCATTCCCGAACACTGAAGCTTTCTTT. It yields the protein CASSLATAFPNTEAFF.

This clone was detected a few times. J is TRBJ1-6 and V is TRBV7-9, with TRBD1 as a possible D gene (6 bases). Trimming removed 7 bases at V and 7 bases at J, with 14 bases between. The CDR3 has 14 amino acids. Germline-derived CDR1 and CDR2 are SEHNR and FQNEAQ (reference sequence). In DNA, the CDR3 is TGTGCCAGCACCTTGTCAGGGGCCAATTCACCCCTCCACTTT. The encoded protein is CASTLSGANSPLHF.

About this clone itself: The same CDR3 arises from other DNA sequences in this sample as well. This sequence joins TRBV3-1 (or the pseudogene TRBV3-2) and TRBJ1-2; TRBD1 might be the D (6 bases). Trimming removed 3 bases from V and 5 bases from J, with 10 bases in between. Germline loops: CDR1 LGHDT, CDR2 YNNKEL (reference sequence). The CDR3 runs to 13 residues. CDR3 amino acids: CASSQQGNYGYTF. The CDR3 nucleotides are TGTGCCAGCAGCCAGCAGGGGAATTATGGCTACACCTTC.

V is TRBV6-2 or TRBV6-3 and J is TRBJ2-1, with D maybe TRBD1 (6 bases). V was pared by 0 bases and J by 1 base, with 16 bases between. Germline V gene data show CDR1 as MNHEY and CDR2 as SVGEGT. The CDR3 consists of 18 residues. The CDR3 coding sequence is TGTGCCAGCAGTTACTCGCGACTGCGACAGGATTCCTACAATGAGCAGTTCTTC. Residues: CASSYSRLRQDSYNEQFF.